This T cell receptor (beta chain) was recorded in a study of T cells in Graves' hyperthyroidism and ophthalmopathy (dated by TCRdb to between 2018 and 2021). With respect to the entire study: Peripheral blood samples were taken at initial diagnosis, before any treatment was given. A discovery cohort of roughly 96 patients, approximately 44 with Graves' ophthalmopathy and 55 to 65 with stable Graves' hyperthyroidism, was used to find distinguishing TCR V-J signatures. Following sampling, methimazole starting at 30 mg daily was given to hyperthyroidism patients, and high-dose intravenous methylprednisolone was given to ophthalmopathy patients. An independent validation cohort of around 19 hyperthyroidism patients and approximately 15 patients who later progressed to ophthalmopathy tested prospective prediction of ophthalmopathy. TCR Vbeta CDR3 sequencing of 130 to 150 peripheral blood samples (about 45 ophthalmopathy, approximately 80 hyperthyroidism and approximately 17 progressor patients) is reported in the paper. The 100 discovery patients were randomly split 7:3 into training and test sets. Thyroid tissue and blood T-cell repertoires from about six Graves' hyperthyroidism patients were also compared in the study.

A note on this clonotype: What this receptor recognizes is not known. This could be a read error, since a much larger clone is one nucleotide away.

The research as a whole found: Sample size was not statistically predetermined, and investigators were not blinded to group allocation. A model built on a 13 V-J signature distinguished ophthalmopathy from stable hyperthyroidism, reaching about 88% sensitivity and about 81% specificity in cross-validation and 80%/75% in testing. In validation, progression to ophthalmopathy was predicted by the model with 65% to 71% sensitivity and nearly 75% specificity, a median of 6.5 months before onset. Most expanded thyroid clonotypes (frequency above 0.001) were also found in blood, which suggests that blood repertoires may mirror thyroid immune responses.

The TCR beta CDR3 regions were amplified from the RNA transcripts. For the first round of RT-PCR on the TCR CDR3, the HTBI primer set was used together with the Qiagen OneStep RT-PCR kit. The libraries were constructed in a second round of multiplex PCR and then size-selected and purified. Sequencing of the libraries was done on an Illumina HiSeq2000 using paired-end 100 bp reads. In the authors' own workflow: SOAPnuke was used to process the raw data, removing reads that contained adapters or uncalled bases, had a mean Phred below 15, or lacked an exact match to the constant primer or identifier. High-quality paired reads were merged with COPE v1.2.5, and unique nucleotide sequences were defined as clonotypes. MiTCR v1.1 was used to align the clonotypes against IMGT TRBV, TRBD and TRBJ reference segments. Analysis was restricted to V-J combinations with a frequency above 0.0001, which covered about 99% of repertoires. The TCS score was defined as the ratio of F50 (clonal expansion) to E x V (chaos), calculated using BLOSUM62-based TCRdist between CDR3 peptides within each V-J. Welch's t-statistics and random forest reduced approximately 520 V-J features to about 12, which were used in a naive Bayes classifier (R e1071). The raw public reads went through TCRdb reprocessing: fastp at Q25, MiXCR clone calling, in-frame beta chains kept. Here each entry gathers all rows of one CDR3 protein and keeps the most common genes and DNA. The V and J calls were not made by the authors but by TCRdb's processing. The table for this sample lists approximately 690,000 distinct CDR3 sequences; more than 20% of them were counted only once. The ten largest clones take up around a third of the sample.

The CDR3 contains 14 residues, cysteine and phenylalanine counted. The read is trimmed to its CDR3 DNA, 42 bases read in frame from base 1. V is trimmed back by 3 bases and J by 10 bases, and the junction contains 6 bases that no gene match accounts for. CDR1 and CDR2, looked up from the germline V gene, are SGHDT and YYEEEE. Moderately to severely active disease, a Clinical Activity Score of at least 3, a NOSPECS grade of at least 4, and a duration under 3 months were present in ophthalmopathy patients. The study excluded patients with uncontrolled infections, other autoimmune diseases, pregnancy or lactation. Clinical symptoms, serum thyroxine and TRAb, thyroid ultrasound, and orbital computed tomography formed the basis for the diagnoses. PBMCs were separated from roughly 10 ml of fresh peripheral blood using Ficoll-Paque density gradient centrifugation. Trizol reagent was used to extract total RNA, and RNA quality was then checked on an Agilent 2100 Bioanalyzer.

This receptor was obtained from a young man with Graves' ophthalmopathy. The rearranged chain carries TRBV5-6 and TRBJ1-4; TRBD1 aligns with 10 central bases. Sample: blood. In nucleotide form, the sequence is TGTGCCAGCAGCTCCGGGACAGGGGATGGAAAACTGTTTTTT. Protein translation: CASSSGTGDGKLFF.